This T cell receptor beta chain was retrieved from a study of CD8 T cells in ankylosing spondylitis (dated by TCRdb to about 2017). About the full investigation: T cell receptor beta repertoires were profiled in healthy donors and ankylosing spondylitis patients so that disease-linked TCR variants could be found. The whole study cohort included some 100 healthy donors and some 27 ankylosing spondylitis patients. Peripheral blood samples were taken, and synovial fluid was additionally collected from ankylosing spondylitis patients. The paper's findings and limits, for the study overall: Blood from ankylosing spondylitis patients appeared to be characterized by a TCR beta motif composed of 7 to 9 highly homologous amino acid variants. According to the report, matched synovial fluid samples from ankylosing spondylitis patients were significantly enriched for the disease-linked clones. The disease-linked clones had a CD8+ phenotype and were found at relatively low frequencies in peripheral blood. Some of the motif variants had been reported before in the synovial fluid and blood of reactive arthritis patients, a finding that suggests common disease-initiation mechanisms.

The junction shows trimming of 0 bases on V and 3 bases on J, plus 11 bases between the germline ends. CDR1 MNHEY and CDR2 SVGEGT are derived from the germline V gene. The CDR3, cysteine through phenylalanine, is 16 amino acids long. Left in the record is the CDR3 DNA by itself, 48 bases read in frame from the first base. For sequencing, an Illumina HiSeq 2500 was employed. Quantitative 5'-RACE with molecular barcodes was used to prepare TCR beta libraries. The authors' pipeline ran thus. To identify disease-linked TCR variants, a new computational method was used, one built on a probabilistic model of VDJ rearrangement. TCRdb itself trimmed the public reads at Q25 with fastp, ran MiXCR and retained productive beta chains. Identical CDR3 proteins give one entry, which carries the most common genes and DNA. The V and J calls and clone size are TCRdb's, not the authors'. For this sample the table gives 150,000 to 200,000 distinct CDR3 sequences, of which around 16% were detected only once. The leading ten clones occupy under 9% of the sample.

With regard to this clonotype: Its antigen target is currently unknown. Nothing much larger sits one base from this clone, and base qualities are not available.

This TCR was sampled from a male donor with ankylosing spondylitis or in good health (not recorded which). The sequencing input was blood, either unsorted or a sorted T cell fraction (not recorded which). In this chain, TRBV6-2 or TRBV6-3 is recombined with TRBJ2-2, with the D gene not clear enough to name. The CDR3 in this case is CASSYSSIGDTGELFF. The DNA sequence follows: TGTGCCAGCAGTTACTCATCTATTGGAGACACCGGGGAGCTGTTTTTT.